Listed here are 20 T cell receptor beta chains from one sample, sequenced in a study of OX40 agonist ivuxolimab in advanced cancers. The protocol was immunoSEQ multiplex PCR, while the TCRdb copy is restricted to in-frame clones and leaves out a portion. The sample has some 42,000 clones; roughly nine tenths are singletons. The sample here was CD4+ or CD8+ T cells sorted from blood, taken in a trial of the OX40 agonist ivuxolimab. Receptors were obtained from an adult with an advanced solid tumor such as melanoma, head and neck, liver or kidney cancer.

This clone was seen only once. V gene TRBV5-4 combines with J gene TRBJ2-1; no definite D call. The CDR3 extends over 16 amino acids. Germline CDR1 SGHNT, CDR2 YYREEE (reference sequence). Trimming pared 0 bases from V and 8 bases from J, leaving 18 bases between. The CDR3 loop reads CASSLVASTPWHEQFF. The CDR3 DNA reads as TGTGCCAGCAGCTTGGTGGCGTCAACACCGTGGCATGAGCAGTTCTTC.

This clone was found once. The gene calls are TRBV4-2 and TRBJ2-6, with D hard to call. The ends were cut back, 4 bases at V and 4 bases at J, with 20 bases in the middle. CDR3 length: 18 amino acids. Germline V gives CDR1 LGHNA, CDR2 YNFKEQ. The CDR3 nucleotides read TGTGCCAGCAGCCTTCTCTACGGGCGAGGTTCAGGGGCCAACGTCCTGACTTTC. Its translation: CASSLLYGRGSGANVLTF.

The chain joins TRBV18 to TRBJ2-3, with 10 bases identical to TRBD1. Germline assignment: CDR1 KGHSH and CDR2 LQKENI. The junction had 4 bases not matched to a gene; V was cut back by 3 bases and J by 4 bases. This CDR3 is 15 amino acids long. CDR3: CASSPGTGAPDTQYF. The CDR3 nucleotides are TGTGCCAGCTCACCCGGGACAGGGGCCCCAGATACGCAGTATTTT.

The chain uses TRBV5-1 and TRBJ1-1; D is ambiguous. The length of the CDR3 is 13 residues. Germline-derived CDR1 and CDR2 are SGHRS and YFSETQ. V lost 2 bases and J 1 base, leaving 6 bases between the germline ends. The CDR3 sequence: CASSFNQNTEAFF. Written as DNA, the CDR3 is TGCGCCAGCAGCTTCAACCAGAACACTGAAGCTTTCTTT.

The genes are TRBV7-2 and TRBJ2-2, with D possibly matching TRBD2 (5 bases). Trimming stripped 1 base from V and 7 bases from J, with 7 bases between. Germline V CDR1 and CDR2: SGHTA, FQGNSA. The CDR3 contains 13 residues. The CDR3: CASSLGRGGELFF. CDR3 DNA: TGTGCCAGCAGCTTAGGTCGGGGCGGGGAGCTGTTTTTT.

The CDR3 here is CASTPRLGSQETQYF. CDR3 coding DNA: TGTGCCAGCACCCCGCGACTAGGGTCCCAAGAGACCCAGTACTTC. V usage is TRBV19 and J usage is TRBJ2-5, with a possible D match to TRBD2 (6 bases). Germline CDR1 and CDR2: LNHDA and SQIVND (reference sequence). V shed 9 bases and J shed 1 base, with 18 bases lying between them. CDR3 length: 15 residues.

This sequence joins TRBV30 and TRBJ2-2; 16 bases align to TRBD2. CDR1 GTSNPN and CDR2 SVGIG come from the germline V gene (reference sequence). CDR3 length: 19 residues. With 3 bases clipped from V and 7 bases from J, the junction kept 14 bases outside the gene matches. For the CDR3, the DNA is TGTGCCTGGAGCTGGGACCGCGGGACTAGCGGGAGGGTGGACGGGGAGCTGTTTTTT. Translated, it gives CAWSWDRGTSGRVDGELFF.

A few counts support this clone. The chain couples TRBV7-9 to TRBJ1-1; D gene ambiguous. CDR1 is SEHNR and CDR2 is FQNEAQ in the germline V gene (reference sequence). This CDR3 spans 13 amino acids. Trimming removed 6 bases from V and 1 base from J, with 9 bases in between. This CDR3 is CASSPDTNTEAFF. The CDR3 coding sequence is TGTGCCAGCAGTCCCGACACGAACACTGAAGCTTTCTTT.

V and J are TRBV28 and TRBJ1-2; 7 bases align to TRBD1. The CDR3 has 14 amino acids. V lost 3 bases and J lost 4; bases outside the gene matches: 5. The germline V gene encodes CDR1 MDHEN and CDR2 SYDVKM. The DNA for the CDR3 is TGTGCCAGCAGTTTCCCTGGACAGGTCTATGGCTACACCTTC. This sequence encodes CASSFPGQVYGYTF.

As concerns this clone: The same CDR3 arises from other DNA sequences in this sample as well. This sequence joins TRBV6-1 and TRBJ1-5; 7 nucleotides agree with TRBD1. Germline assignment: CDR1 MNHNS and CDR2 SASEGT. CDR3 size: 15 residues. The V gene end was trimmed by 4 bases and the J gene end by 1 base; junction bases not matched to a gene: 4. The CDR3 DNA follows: TGTGCCAGCAGTGGAGGGACAGACAGCAATCAGCCCCAGCATTTT. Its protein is CASSGGTDSNQPQHF.

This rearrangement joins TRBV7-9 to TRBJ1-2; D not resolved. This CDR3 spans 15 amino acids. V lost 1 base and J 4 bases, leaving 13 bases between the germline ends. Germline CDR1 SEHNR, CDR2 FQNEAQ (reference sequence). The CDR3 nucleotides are TGTGCCAGCAGCTTAGTAGGAGGGATCGGCTATGGCTACACCTTC. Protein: CASSLVGGIGYGYTF.

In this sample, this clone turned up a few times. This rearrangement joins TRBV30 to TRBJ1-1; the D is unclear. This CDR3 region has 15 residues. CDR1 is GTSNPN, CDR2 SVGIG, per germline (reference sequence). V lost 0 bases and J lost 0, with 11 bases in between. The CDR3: CAWSVLLGMNTEAFF. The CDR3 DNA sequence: TGTGCCTGGAGTGTCTTATTGGGGATGAACACTGAAGCTTTCTTT.

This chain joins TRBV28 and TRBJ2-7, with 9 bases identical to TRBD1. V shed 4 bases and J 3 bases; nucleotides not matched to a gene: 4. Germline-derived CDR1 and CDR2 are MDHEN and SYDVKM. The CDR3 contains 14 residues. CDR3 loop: CASSSTGGGYEQYF. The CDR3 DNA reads TGTGCCAGCAGTTCGACAGGGGGAGGCTACGAGCAGTACTTC.

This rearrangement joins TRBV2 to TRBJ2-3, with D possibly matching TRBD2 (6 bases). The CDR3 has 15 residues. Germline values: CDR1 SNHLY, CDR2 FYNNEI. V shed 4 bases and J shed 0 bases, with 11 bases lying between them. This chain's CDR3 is CASSVREASTDTQYF. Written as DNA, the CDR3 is TGTGCCAGCAGTGTGAGGGAGGCTAGCACAGATACGCAGTATTTT.

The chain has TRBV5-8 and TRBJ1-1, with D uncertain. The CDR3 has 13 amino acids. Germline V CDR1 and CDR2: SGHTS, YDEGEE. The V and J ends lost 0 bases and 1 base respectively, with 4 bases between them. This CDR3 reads CASSLGGNTEAFF. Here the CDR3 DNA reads TGTGCCAGCAGCTTGGGAGGGAACACTGAAGCTTTCTTT.

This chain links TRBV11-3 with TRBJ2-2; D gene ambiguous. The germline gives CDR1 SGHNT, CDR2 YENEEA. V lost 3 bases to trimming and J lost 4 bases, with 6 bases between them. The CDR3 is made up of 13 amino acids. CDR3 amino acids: CASSFGFTGELFF. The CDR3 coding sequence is TGTGCCAGCAGCTTTGGTTTCACCGGGGAGCTGTTTTTT.

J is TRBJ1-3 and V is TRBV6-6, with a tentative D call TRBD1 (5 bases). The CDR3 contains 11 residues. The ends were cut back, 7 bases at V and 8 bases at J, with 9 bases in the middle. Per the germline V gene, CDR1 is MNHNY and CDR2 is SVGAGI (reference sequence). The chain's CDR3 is CASKTVDTIYF. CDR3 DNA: TGTGCCAGCAAGACAGTGGACACCATATATTTT.

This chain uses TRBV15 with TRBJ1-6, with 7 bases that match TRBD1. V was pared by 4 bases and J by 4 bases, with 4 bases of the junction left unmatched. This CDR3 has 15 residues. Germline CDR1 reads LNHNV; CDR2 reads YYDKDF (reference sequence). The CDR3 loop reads CATSIGTAYNSPLHF. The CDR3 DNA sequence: TGTGCCACCAGCATAGGGACAGCTTATAATTCACCCCTCCACTTT.

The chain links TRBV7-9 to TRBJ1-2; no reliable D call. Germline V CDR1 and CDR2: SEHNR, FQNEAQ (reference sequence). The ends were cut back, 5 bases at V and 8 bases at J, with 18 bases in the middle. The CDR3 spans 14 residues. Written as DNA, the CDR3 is TGTGCCAGCAGCCTCACGGTCCCCGCGGAGGGCTACACCTTC. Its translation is CASSLTVPAEGYTF.

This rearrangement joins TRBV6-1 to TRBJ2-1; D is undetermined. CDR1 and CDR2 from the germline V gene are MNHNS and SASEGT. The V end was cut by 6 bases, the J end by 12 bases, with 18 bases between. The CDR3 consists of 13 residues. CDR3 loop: CASSTQGNTGQFF. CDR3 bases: TGTGCCAGCAGCACCCAAGGGAATACGGGGCAGTTCTTC.